These 27 T cell receptor beta chains share one sample of origin, sequenced in a study of technical replicates of blood from four donors (dated 2017 in TCRdb). The method behind the library was the immunoSEQ multiplex PCR assay. Sourced from immuneACCESS, this table was stored by TCRdb with only in-frame sequences that have V and J called. A share of the clones is absent; for the studies checked, an unresolved V gene accounts for under half, and the remainder has no known explanation. The sample data list around 100,000 clones, and over 90% of these were observed just once. The ten largest clones take up approximately 0.2% of the sample. The sequenced sample consisted of T cells isolated from PBMCs. The receptors stem from a human donor in good health.

The chain employs TRBV19 and TRBJ1-2, with 8 bases matching TRBD1. Germline CDR1 LNHDA, CDR2 SQIVND (reference sequence). The CDR3 consists of 18 residues. Unmatched junction bases numbered 15, after V lost 5 bases and J lost 1 base. CDR3 amino acids: CASSPYGRGPPFNYGYTF. In DNA form, the CDR3 reads TGTGCCAGTAGTCCTTACGGCAGGGGGCCCCCTTTTAACTATGGCTACACCTTC.

The chain employs TRBV6-5 and TRBJ2-7; possibly TRBD2 for D (7 bases). The germline V gene has CDR1 MNHEY and CDR2 SVGAGI. CDR3 length: 15 residues. V lost 0 bases and J lost 4, with 13 bases in between. CDR3 nucleotide sequence: TGTGCCAGCAGTTACTCTGTGGGAGGGGGTTACGAGCAGTACTTC. It codes for CASSYSVGGGYEQYF.

The CDR3 reads CASSLGHTTNGYTF. The DNA for the CDR3 is TGCGCCAGCAGCTTGGGACATACAACCAATGGCTACACCTTC. The chain links TRBV5-1 to TRBJ1-2; D not resolved. V lost 0 bases and J lost 6, with 12 bases in between. From germline, CDR1 is SGHRS and CDR2 YFSETQ. The CDR3 totals 14 residues.

The chain recombines TRBV5-6 with TRBJ2-7, with 12 bases identical to TRBD1. The junction had 5 bases not matched to a gene; V was cut back by 0 bases and J by 7 bases. CDR3 length: 15 residues. The germline V gene has CDR1 SGHDT and CDR2 YYEEEE. The CDR3 spells CASSLAGTGGSEQYF. The CDR3, as DNA: TGTGCCAGCAGCTTGGCTGGGACAGGGGGCTCTGAGCAGTACTTC.

This chain uses TRBV7-9 with TRBJ2-1; D call uncertain. The V end lost 5 bases, the J end lost 0 bases, and 14 bases lay between the germline ends. CDR3 length equals 16 residues. Germline V gives CDR1 SEHNR, CDR2 FQNEAQ (reference sequence). CDR3 sequence (DNA): TGTGCCAGCAGCAAAGACTCGTTTGGCTCCTACAATGAGCAGTTCTTC. As protein: CASSKDSFGSYNEQFF.

The V and J genes are TRBV6-1 and TRBJ2-7; TRBD1 is a possible D gene (5 bases). The CDR3 consists of 12 residues. Germline assignment: CDR1 MNHNS and CDR2 SASEGT. Trimming took off 9 bases at V and 4 bases at J, with 13 bases between the two ends. The DNA of the CDR3 is TGTGCCAGTTCAACCGACAGATACGAGCAGTACTTC. Protein: CASSTDRYEQYF.

The chain recombines TRBV28 with TRBJ1-2, with D possibly being TRBD1 (6 bases). Germline CDR1 is MDHEN and CDR2 is SYDVKM. V was pared by 2 bases and J by 2 bases, with 6 bases between. There are 13 residues in the CDR3. The CDR3 coding sequence is TGTGCCAGCAGTTTAGGACAGAACTATGGCTACACCTTC. Amino acid sequence: CASSLGQNYGYTF.

This rearrangement joins TRBV18 to TRBJ1-1; weak D call: TRBD1 (5 bases). This CDR3 is built from 15 residues. The V and J ends lost 3 bases and 0 bases respectively, with 11 bases between them. CDR1 and CDR2 (germline): KGHSH, LQKENI. The CDR3 DNA reads TGTGCCAGCTCACCGTCAGACAGCTTGAACACTGAAGCTTTCTTT. Its translation is CASSPSDSLNTEAFF. Variable domain in full (rest from reference TRBV18 and TRBJ1-1): NAGVMQNPRHLVRRRGQEARLRCSPMKGHSHVYWYRQLPEEGLKFMVYLQKENIIDESGMPKERFSAEFPKEGPSILRIQQVVRGDSAAYFCASSPSDSLNTEAFFGQGTRLTVV.

The chain employs TRBV9 and TRBJ1-3; 8 bases fit TRBD1. Germline CDR1 is SGDLS and CDR2 is YYNGEE. CDR3 length: 14 residues. V shed 3 bases and J 15 bases; nucleotides not matched to a gene: 14. CDR3 sequence: CASSATGTGGTGYF. The CDR3 nucleotides are TGTGCCAGCAGCGCTACCGGGACCGGGGGGACAGGATATTTT.

V gene TRBV11-3 combines with J gene TRBJ2-3, with TRBD2 matching 15 bases. This CDR3 region has 17 residues. Germline CDR1 and CDR2: SGHNT and YENEEA. V was clipped by 0 bases and J by 6 bases; unmatched bases: 4. This CDR3 reads CASSLEGLAGGGDTQYF. CDR3 in DNA: TGTGCCAGCAGCTTAGAGGGACTAGCGGGGGGAGGTGATACGCAGTATTTT.

The CDR3 bases are TGTGCCAGCAGAGACCCAGGGTACTATGGCTACACCTTC. Its protein is CASRDPGYYGYTF. The genes are TRBV11-2 and TRBJ1-2; D is perhaps TRBD1 (5 bases). The V gene's germline CDR1 is SGHAT and CDR2 FQNNGV. The V gene lost 6 bases and the J gene lost 3 bases, with 11 bases spanning the gap. The CDR3 has 13 amino acids.

V gene TRBV4-1 combines with J gene TRBJ2-7; 8 bases match TRBD2. The germline V gene encodes CDR1 MGHRA and CDR2 YSYEKL. V was pared by 0 bases and J by 10 bases, with 11 bases of the junction left unmatched. This CDR3 comprises 15 residues. The CDR3 DNA sequence: TGCGCCAGCAGCCAAGATCAAACTAGCGGAGTTCATCAGTACTTC. This translates into CASSQDQTSGVHQYF.

The chain combines TRBV28 with TRBJ1-1; D is ambiguous. The germline V and J ends were trimmed by 5 bases and 0 bases, with 13 bases remaining between them. Germline V CDR1 and CDR2: MDHEN, SYDVKM. CDR3 length equals 15 residues. This CDR3 reads CASSPPGSVNTEAFF. CDR3 DNA sequence: TGTGCCAGCAGTCCCCCGGGGTCCGTGAACACTGAAGCTTTCTTT.

This clone was observed a single time. V and J are TRBV2 and TRBJ1-2; weak D call: TRBD1 (6 bases). Trimming shortened V by 0 bases and J by 6 bases, and 14 bases separated the two germline ends. The CDR3 contains 15 residues. Germline V gene lookup returns CDR1 SNHLY and CDR2 FYNNEI. Written as DNA, the CDR3 is TGTGCCAGCAGTGAAGCGTTCCCTCAGGGGAATGGCTACACCTTC. Protein product: CASSEAFPQGNGYTF.

The chain recombines TRBV7-6 with TRBJ2-7; weak D call: TRBD2 (6 bases). Germline loops: CDR1 SGHVS, CDR2 FNYEAQ. Between the trimmed V and J ends, which lost 6 bases and 0 bases, there was a span of 18 bases. The length of the CDR3 is 16 residues. CDR3 region: CASSLGGTASSYEQYF. The CDR3 nucleotides are TGTGCCAGCAGTCTAGGAGGGACGGCAAGCTCCTACGAGCAGTACTTC.

V usage is TRBV18 and J usage is TRBJ2-7, with 8 positions matching TRBD1. Germline CDR1 KGHSH, CDR2 LQKENI. This CDR3 is built from 16 residues. V lost 6 bases to trimming and J lost 6 bases; unmatched junction nucleotides: 16. For the CDR3, the DNA is TGTGCCAGCTCGCCATGGGCAGGGGGCGATTCCCTCGAGCAGTACTTC. As protein: CASSPWAGGDSLEQYF.

This clone was seen only once. The V and J genes are TRBV19 and TRBJ2-7; no definite D call. The CDR3 loop spans 14 amino acids. V lost 3 bases to trimming and J lost 2 bases, with 11 bases between them. The germline V gene encodes CDR1 LNHDA and CDR2 SQIVND (reference sequence). The DNA of the CDR3 is TGTGCCAGTAGTATGTACAGTCGTACCTACGAGCAGTACTTC. Translation: CASSMYSRTYEQYF.

This chain uses TRBV27 with TRBJ1-6; 8 bases are a match to TRBD1. This CDR3 has 15 amino acids. Germline values: CDR1 MNHEY, CDR2 SMNVEV (reference sequence). Germline trimming cut 7 bases from V and 9 bases from J; bases unmatched to any gene: 11. The chain's CDR3 is CASTLIRDRFSPLHF. In DNA form, the CDR3 reads TGTGCCAGCACCTTGATCCGGGACAGGTTTTCACCCCTCCACTTT.

The gene calls are TRBV13 and TRBJ2-1, with 12 bases fitting TRBD2. This CDR3 comprises 17 residues. Looked up from germline, CDR1 is PRHDT and CDR2 is FYEKMQ (reference sequence). Trimming cost V 5 bases and J 4 bases; bases outside gene matches: 9. The DNA of the CDR3 is TGTGCCAGCAGCCTGATGACTAGCGGGGGTCGGTACAATGAGCAGTTCTTC. Protein sequence: CASSLMTSGGRYNEQFF.

The chain uses TRBV7-3 and TRBJ2-4, with no clear D. The CDR3 is made up of 13 amino acids. V lost 1 base to trimming and J lost 5 bases, with 6 bases between them. In germline, CDR1 is SGHTA, CDR2 FQGTGA. This CDR3 is CASSLNPENIQYF. The CDR3, as DNA: TGTGCCAGCAGCTTAAATCCTGAAAACATTCAGTACTTC. Variable domain in full (rest from reference TRBV7-3 and TRBJ2-4): GAGVSQTPSNKVTEKGKYVELRCDPISGHTALYWYRQSLGQGPEFLIYFQGTGAADDSGLPNDRFFAVRPEGSVSTLKIQRTERGDSAVYLCASSLNPENIQYFGAGTRLSVL.

The J gene is TRBJ2-1, the V gene TRBV9; D may be TRBD1 (6 bases). V shed 9 bases and J shed 1 base, with 14 bases lying between them. The CDR3 extends over 14 amino acids. CDR1 is SGDLS, CDR2 YYNGEE, per germline. The CDR3 sequence is CAILRGSSYNEQFF. In DNA, the CDR3 is TGTGCCATCCTCAGGGGCAGTTCCTACAATGAGCAGTTCTTC.

This chain uses TRBV28 with TRBJ2-7; TRBD1 agrees at 9 bases. The CDR3 runs 15 residues. The germline V gene encodes CDR1 MDHEN and CDR2 SYDVKM. V dropped 6 bases and J dropped 0; count of bases not matched to a gene: 6. CDR3 sequence reads: CASSSPGQGSYEQYF. The CDR3 DNA follows: TGTGCCAGCAGCTCCCCGGGACAGGGCTCCTACGAGCAGTACTTC. The full variable domain, in which reference TRBV28 and TRBJ2-7 provide the parts outside the CDR3, is DVKVTQSSRYLVKRTGEKVFLECVQDMDHENMFWYRQDPGLGLRLIYFSYDVKMKEKGDIPEGYSVSREKKERFSLILESASTNQTSMYLCASSSPGQGSYEQYFGPGTRLTVT.

This chain links TRBV9 with TRBJ2-3; 8 bases match TRBD2. The V gene's germline CDR1 is SGDLS and CDR2 YYNGEE. CDR3 length: 15 amino acids. Germline trimming cut 4 bases from V and 2 bases from J; bases unmatched to any gene: 6. The CDR3 sequence is CASSPGGFHTDTQYF. CDR3 in DNA: TGTGCCAGCAGCCCGGGAGGGTTTCACACAGATACGCAGTATTTT.

Note on this clone: The junction departs from the called germline gene at one end, perhaps through a read error. The chain has TRBV5-4 and TRBJ1-1, with D maybe TRBD1 (5 bases). This CDR3 is built from 12 residues. Germline V gene data show CDR1 as SGHNT and CDR2 as YYREEE (reference sequence). CDR3 sequence: CATSDGGMVAFF. In DNA form, the CDR3 reads TGTGCCACCAGCGACGGGGGGATGGTAGCTTTCTTT.

This chain connects TRBV9 to TRBJ2-1; 7 bases map to TRBD1. The J segment lost 8 bases and the V segment lost 3 bases, leaving 11 bases of the junction unmatched. Germline CDR1 SGDLS, CDR2 YYNGEE. The CDR3 is 15 residues long. The CDR3 region is CASSEVGGILDEQFF. CDR3 nucleotide sequence: TGTGCCAGCAGCGAGGTAGGGGGCATATTAGATGAGCAGTTCTTC.

The chain carries TRBV6-1 and TRBJ2-2; D is possibly TRBD1 (5 bases). The CDR3 length is 15 residues. V lost 4 bases and J lost 2, with 11 bases in between. Germline CDR1 MNHNS, CDR2 SASEGT. CDR3 nucleotide sequence: TGTGCCAGCAGTGCCTTCGACAGAAACACCGGGGAGCTGTTTTTT. Amino acids: CASSAFDRNTGELFF.

The count of this clone is one. Other DNA sequences in this specimen translate into the identical CDR3. The gene calls are TRBV7-8 and TRBJ1-1; unclear D gene. The germline CDR1 and CDR2 sequences are SGHVS and FQNEAQ. The V end lost 10 bases, the J end lost 8 bases, and 29 bases lay between the germline ends. The CDR3 sequence is 16 residues long. DNA for the CDR3: TGTGCCATCGCACCCCGGGAACCGCTAATACTCACCGAAGCTTTCTTT. This translates into CAIAPREPLILTEAFF.